The 9 T cell receptor beta chains given below trace back to one sample, sequenced in a study of cytomegalovirus exposure and HLA in healthy donors. PCR amplification relied on 60 Vbeta primers (plus 13 Jbeta primers). Assay used: immunoSEQ multiplex PCR; TCRdb lists only in-frame clones, some missing. The sample carries about 120,000 clones, 65% to 85% recorded once. Specimen: PBMCs. All receptors come from a man between 45 and 60 years old in good health and CMV-seronegative.

The chain joins TRBV7-9 to TRBJ2-6; maybe TRBD1 (6 bases). Per the germline V gene, CDR1 is SEHNR and CDR2 is FQNEAQ (reference sequence). The V and J ends lost 4 bases and 3 bases respectively, with 13 bases between them. The CDR3 sequence is 16 residues long. The CDR3, as DNA: TGTGCCAGCAGCTGGGTTGGGGGCGTTGGGGCCAACGTCCTGACTTTC. Translation: CASSWVGGVGANVLTF.

The V and J genes are TRBV19 and TRBJ2-5; D remains ambiguous. Germline lookup yields CDR1 LNHDA and CDR2 SQIVND (reference sequence). V was pared by 5 bases and J by 2 bases, with 6 bases between. This CDR3 spans 12 amino acids. The CDR3, as DNA: TGTGCCAGTAGTGTGCAGCAAGAGACCCAGTACTTC. Translated: CASSVQQETQYF.

This sequence joins TRBV29-1 and TRBJ2-2, with TRBD2 identical over 10 bases. The CDR3 has 17 residues. Per germline, CDR1 SQVTM and CDR2 ANQGSEA. V gave up 4 bases and J gave up 1 base; unmatched junction bases: 9. The CDR3 protein is CSVGISGGIGNTGELFF. The CDR3 nucleotides read TGCAGCGTTGGGATTAGCGGGGGGATAGGGAACACCGGGGAGCTGTTTTTT.

The chain recombines TRBV14 with TRBJ1-2; maybe TRBD1 (6 bases). Trimming removed 3 bases from V and 3 bases from J, with 14 bases in between. The CDR3 covers 15 residues. CDR1 is SGHDN and CDR2 is FVKESK in the germline V gene. DNA for the CDR3: TGTGCCAGCAGCCAGATGGGGGGGCCTTACTATGGCTACACCTTC. Its translation is CASSQMGGPYYGYTF.

The sample holds a few counts of this clone. The chain employs TRBV5-1 and TRBJ2-3, with a possible D match to TRBD2 (5 bases). Trimming cost V 4 bases and J 2 bases, with 20 bases left between them. The germline V gene encodes CDR1 SGHRS and CDR2 YFSETQ. The CDR3 loop spans 17 amino acids. The chain's CDR3 is CASSPHGAGVVTDTQYF. CDR3 DNA sequence: TGCGCCAGCAGCCCCCACGGCGCGGGTGTGGTCACAGATACGCAGTATTTT.

This chain uses TRBV27 with TRBJ2-1; TRBD2 matches 9 bases. In germline, CDR1 is MNHEY, CDR2 SMNVEV (reference sequence). This CDR3 is 15 amino acids long. After removal of 6 bases from V and 3 bases from J, the junction contained 6 bases not matched to a gene. CDR3 sequence: CASSERGARYNEQFF. CDR3 bases: TGTGCCAGCAGCGAGCGGGGGGCACGCTACAATGAGCAGTTCTTC.

This chain connects TRBV11-3 to TRBJ2-2, with no clear D. The CDR3 is 13 residues long. V was trimmed by 6 bases and J by 5 bases, leaving 10 bases between them. Per germline, CDR1 SGHNT and CDR2 YENEEA. The CDR3: CASSRVSTGELFF. The CDR3 DNA reads as TGTGCCAGCAGTCGAGTCTCGACCGGGGAGCTGTTTTTT.

This chain uses TRBV30 with TRBJ1-2; TRBD1 might be the D (6 bases). V lost 3 bases, J lost 4 bases, and 21 bases lay in between. The germline V gene encodes CDR1 GTSNPN and CDR2 SVGIG (reference sequence). The CDR3 consists of 16 residues. This CDR3 is CAWSPTRGGIGYGYTF. In DNA form, the CDR3 reads TGTGCCTGGAGCCCGACCAGAGGGGGAATTGGCTATGGCTACACCTTC.

The chain employs TRBV15 and TRBJ2-1; D not certain. Germline V gene lookup returns CDR1 LNHNV and CDR2 YYDKDF (reference sequence). There are 11 residues in the CDR3. V was clipped by 3 bases and J by 5 bases, with 2 bases between them. The CDR3 spells CATSSDNEQFF. The CDR3 DNA follows: TGTGCCACCAGCAGCGACAATGAGCAGTTCTTC.